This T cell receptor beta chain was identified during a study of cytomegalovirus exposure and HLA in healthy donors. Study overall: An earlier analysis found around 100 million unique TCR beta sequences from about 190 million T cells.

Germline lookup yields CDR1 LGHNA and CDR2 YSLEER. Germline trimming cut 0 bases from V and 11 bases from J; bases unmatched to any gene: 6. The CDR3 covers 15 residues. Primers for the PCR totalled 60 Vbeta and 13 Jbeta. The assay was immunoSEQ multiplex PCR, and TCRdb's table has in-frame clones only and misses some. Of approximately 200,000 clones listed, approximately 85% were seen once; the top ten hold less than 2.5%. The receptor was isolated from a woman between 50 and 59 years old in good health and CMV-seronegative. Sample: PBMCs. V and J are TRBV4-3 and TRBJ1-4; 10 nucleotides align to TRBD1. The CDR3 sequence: CASSQERPGQGKLFF. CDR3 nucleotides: TGCGCCAGCAGCCAAGAAAGACCGGGACAGGGGAAACTGTTTTTT.